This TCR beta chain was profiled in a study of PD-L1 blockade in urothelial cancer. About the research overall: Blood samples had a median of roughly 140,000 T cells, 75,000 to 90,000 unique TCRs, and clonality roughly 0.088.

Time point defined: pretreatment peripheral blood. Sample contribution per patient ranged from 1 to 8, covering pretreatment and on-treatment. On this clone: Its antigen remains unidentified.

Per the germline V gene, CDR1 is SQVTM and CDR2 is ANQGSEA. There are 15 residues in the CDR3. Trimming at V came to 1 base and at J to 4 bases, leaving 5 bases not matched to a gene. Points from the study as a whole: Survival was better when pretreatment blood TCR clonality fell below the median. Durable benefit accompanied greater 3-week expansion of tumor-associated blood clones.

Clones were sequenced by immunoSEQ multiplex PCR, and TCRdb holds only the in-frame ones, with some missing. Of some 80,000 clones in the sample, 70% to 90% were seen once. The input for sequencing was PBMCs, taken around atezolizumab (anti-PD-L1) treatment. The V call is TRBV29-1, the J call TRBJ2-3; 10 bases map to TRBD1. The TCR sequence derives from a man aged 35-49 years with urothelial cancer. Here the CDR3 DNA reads TGCAGCGTTGAAGTGACAGGGGGCATGGCAGATACGCAGTATTTT. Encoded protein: CSVEVTGGMADTQYF.